A selection of T cell receptor beta chains follows, all from one sample in a study of shared clonotypes between healthy human individuals. TCRdb keeps only in-frame clones here, not all; method: immunoSEQ multiplex PCR. Of hundreds of thousands of clones listed, around 67% were seen once; the top ten hold over 1.5%. The sample comprised memory CD4+ T cells sorted from blood. The source is a woman aged 25-40 years in good health. Each CDR3 is given with its conserved first and last residue. The order of the fields is CDR3 DNA, CDR3 protein, V gene, clone size, J gene, CDR3 length, D gene. The D gene is left open where the match is weak. Size tells how often a clone was seen (once, few, many) or the class of an expanded clone, and some rows leave it out.

DNA: TGCAGCGTTGAGGGAACAGGGGGCGAGACCCAGTACTTC; CDR3: CSVEGTGGETQYF; V: TRBV29-1; size: NA; J: TRBJ2-5; length: 13; D: TRBD1
DNA: TGTGCCAGCTCACTAGGGTCAGGGGGCTCCTACGAGCAGTACTTC; CDR3: CASSLGSGGSYEQYF; V: TRBV18; size: once; J: TRBJ2-7; length: 15; D: TRBD1
DNA: TGTGCCAGCAGCCGAGGTCAGGGAATTGGTAGCAATCAGCCCCAGCATTTT; CDR3: CASSRGQGIGSNQPQHF; V: TRBV28; size: few; J: TRBJ1-5; length: 17; D: NA
DNA: TGTGCCAGCAGCCCCGACACCTATACGCAGTATTTT; CDR3: CASSPDTYTQYF; V: TRBV7-7; size: many; J: TRBJ2-3; length: 12; D: NA
DNA: TGTGCCAGCAGCTTAGCAGCGGGAGGGTCAAATGAGCAGTTCTTC; CDR3: CASSLAAGGSNEQFF; V: TRBV7-6; size: few; J: TRBJ2-1; length: 15; D: TRBD2
DNA: TGTGCCAGCAGCCTTACTAGCGGGAGTTTGTCCTACAATGAGCAGTTCTTC; CDR3: CASSLTSGSLSYNEQFF; V: TRBV11-2; size: NA; J: TRBJ2-1; length: 17; D: TRBD2
DNA: TGTGCCAGCAGCATTAAAGGGGGTAACACCGGGGAGCTGTTTTTT; CDR3: CASSIKGGNTGELFF; V: TRBV6-5; size: few; J: TRBJ2-2; length: 15; D: NA
DNA: TGCGCCAGCAGCTTGGCCGGCCCTGGAGGAGGCTATGGCTACACCTTC; CDR3: CASSLAGPGGGYGYTF; V: TRBV5-1; size: NA; J: TRBJ1-2; length: 16; D: NA
DNA: TGTGCCAGCAGCTTAGAGCCCGGCGACGCCTACTATGGCTACACCTTC; CDR3: CASSLEPGDAYYGYTF; V: TRBV7-3; size: few; J: TRBJ1-2; length: 16; D: NA
DNA: TGTGCCAGCAGTTACACAGCACTAGCGGGCTACGAGCAGTACTTC; CDR3: CASSYTALAGYEQYF; V: TRBV6-5; size: NA; J: TRBJ2-7; length: 15; D: TRBD2
DNA: TGTGCCAGCAGCTCGGCTGGGGCCCAGTACTTC; CDR3: CASSSAGAQYF; V: TRBV11-1; size: NA; J: TRBJ2-5; length: 11; D: NA
DNA: TGTGCCAGCAGCCCCGCAGGCAAAAAGGAGGGGGCTACCCAGTACGAGCAGTACTTC; CDR3: CASSPAGKKEGATQYEQYF; V: TRBV7-9; size: NA; J: TRBJ2-7; length: 19; D: NA
DNA: TGTGCCAGTAGGGCCCTTGGGGGACGTCCTGATGATGAGCAGTTCTTC; CDR3: CASRALGGRPDDEQFF; V: TRBV19; size: NA; J: TRBJ2-1; length: 16; D: NA
DNA: TGTGCCAGCAGCCCGGGACCGAACACTGAAGCTTTCTTT; CDR3: CASSPGPNTEAFF; V: TRBV7-2; size: NA; J: TRBJ1-1; length: 13; D: NA
DNA: TGTGCCAGCAGTCGTATCAGGGATGGGCCCCAGCATTTT; CDR3: CASSRIRDGPQHF; V: TRBV28; size: NA; J: TRBJ1-5; length: 13; D: NA
DNA: TGTGCCAGCAGTGACCTCGGCGGATGGGATTCACCCCTCCACTTT; CDR3: CASSDLGGWDSPLHF; V: TRBV2; size: NA; J: TRBJ1-6; length: 15; D: NA
DNA: TGTGCCATTCTTACTAGCGGGGAAAACACAGATACGCAGTATTTT; CDR3: CAILTSGENTDTQYF; V: TRBV27; size: many; J: TRBJ2-3; length: 15; D: TRBD2
DNA: TGCAGCGTTGGGACCCGGGACGCCTATGGCTACACCTTC; CDR3: CSVGTRDAYGYTF; V: TRBV29-1; size: NA; J: TRBJ1-2; length: 13; D: NA
DNA: TGTGCCAGCAAGACGATGGCAGGGGGTCCTCAGCCCCAGCATTTT; CDR3: CASKTMAGGPQPQHF; V: TRBV2; size: few; J: TRBJ1-5; length: 15; D: TRBD1
DNA: TGTGCCAGCAGCTTAGGCACCTACAGCGACAGCTCCTACAATGAGCAGTTCTTC; CDR3: CASSLGTYSDSSYNEQFF; V: TRBV11-2; size: NA; J: TRBJ2-1; length: 18; D: NA
DNA: TGTGCCAGCAGCCAAGAAGGGGAGGATAATGAAAAACTGTTTTTT; CDR3: CASSQEGEDNEKLFF; V: TRBV4-2; size: NA; J: TRBJ1-4; length: 15; D: NA
DNA: TGTGCCAGCAGCCTTATGGACGGCTACGAGCAGTACTTC; CDR3: CASSLMDGYEQYF; V: TRBV6-4; size: NA; J: TRBJ2-7; length: 13; D: NA
DNA: TGTGCCAGCAGGGAACCACTATCCTACGAGCAGTACTTC; CDR3: CASREPLSYEQYF; V: TRBV28; size: NA; J: TRBJ2-7; length: 13; D: NA
DNA: TGTGCCAGCAGCTGGACTAGCGAAGCCGGGGAGCTGTTTTTT; CDR3: CASSWTSEAGELFF; V: TRBV7-9; size: NA; J: TRBJ2-2; length: 14; D: TRBD2
DNA: TGTGCCGGGGGGAGGGACGGGATCTTTGGAAACACCATATATTTT; CDR3: CAGGRDGIFGNTIYF; V: TRBV4-2; size: NA; J: TRBJ1-3; length: 15; D: NA
DNA: TGTGCCAGCAGCCGAGAGAGCAAGCGTTTAGGAAACACCATATATTTT; CDR3: CASSRESKRLGNTIYF; V: TRBV4-2; size: NA; J: TRBJ1-3; length: 16; D: NA
DNA: TGTGCCAGCTCACCACCCAGGACAGCCCACGAGCAGTACTTC; CDR3: CASSPPRTAHEQYF; V: TRBV18; size: NA; J: TRBJ2-7; length: 14; D: NA
DNA: TGTGCCAGCAGTGACCCCATCGGCCAGGGGTCCTATGGCTACACCTTC; CDR3: CASSDPIGQGSYGYTF; V: TRBV2; size: NA; J: TRBJ1-2; length: 16; D: NA
DNA: TGCGCCAGCAGCCAACGGACTACTCCGAACACAGATACGCAGTATTTT; CDR3: CASSQRTTPNTDTQYF; V: TRBV4-1; size: NA; J: TRBJ2-3; length: 16; D: NA
DNA: TGTGCCAGCAGCTTAGGTACCGGAGCTCCGAGCTCCTACGAGCAGTACTTC; CDR3: CASSLGTGAPSSYEQYF; V: TRBV7-2; size: NA; J: TRBJ2-7; length: 17; D: NA
DNA: TGTGCCAGCAGTTTTCCGGACATAGCCAAAAACATTCAGTACTTC; CDR3: CASSFPDIAKNIQYF; V: TRBV28; size: NA; J: TRBJ2-4; length: 15; D: NA
DNA: TGTGCCAGCAGGCGGTTTGACTATGGCTACACCTTC; CDR3: CASRRFDYGYTF; V: TRBV6-6; size: once; J: TRBJ1-2; length: 12; D: NA
DNA: TGTGCCAGCAGCCGGGGACAGGGGGATGGCTACGAGCAGTACTTC; CDR3: CASSRGQGDGYEQYF; V: TRBV11-3; size: NA; J: TRBJ2-7; length: 15; D: TRBD1
DNA: TGTGCCAGCTCACCTAGACAGGAAGAGACCCAGTACTTC; CDR3: CASSPRQEETQYF; V: TRBV18; size: NA; J: TRBJ2-5; length: 13; D: NA
DNA: TGTGCCAGCAGCTTGTTGGCTAGCGGGATTCAAGAGACCCAGTACTTC; CDR3: CASSLLASGIQETQYF; V: TRBV5-6; size: NA; J: TRBJ2-5; length: 16; D: TRBD2
DNA: TGCGCCAGCAGCGAGACAGGGCGTCCCTACAATGAGCAGTTCTTC; CDR3: CASSETGRPYNEQFF; V: TRBV5-1; size: NA; J: TRBJ2-1; length: 15; D: TRBD1
DNA: TGTGCCAGCAGCGGAAGACAGGCGATCTATGGCTACACCTTC; CDR3: CASSGRQAIYGYTF; V: TRBV7-2; size: NA; J: TRBJ1-2; length: 14; D: NA